The 2 T cell receptor beta chains below were found in one sample sequenced in a study of blood T cell repertoires in COVID-19 (dated by TCRdb to the early 2020s). Receptor libraries were prepared by the immunoSEQ multiplex PCR assay. The table comes from immuneACCESS by way of TCRdb, which keeps in-frame sequences with V and J called. Part of the clones is missing from these tables; in studies checked, under half for an unresolved V gene and the rest for unknown reasons. This sample lists 410,000 or so clones; roughly 90% were detected once. Clones ranked in the top ten supply over 1.3% of the sample. What was sequenced was peripheral blood. The receptors shown here come from a woman in her thirties with active or convalescent COVID-19.

This clone was recorded once. The V and J genes are TRBV5-1 and TRBJ1-1; TRBD1 might be the D (5 bases). This CDR3 has 12 residues. Trimming left V 7 bases short and J 4 bases short, with 11 bases between. CDR1 and CDR2 from the germline V gene are SGHRS and YFSETQ. CDR3 region: CASSGDSTEAFF. The CDR3 DNA reads as TGCGCCAGCTCGGGGGATAGCACTGAAGCTTTCTTT.

Concerning this clone itself: Relative to the germline gene, one junction end is altered; a read error may explain this. The J gene is TRBJ1-3, the V gene TRBV5-5; D unclear. Germline V gene lookup returns CDR1 SGHKS and CDR2 YYEKEE (reference sequence). The CDR3 covers 15 residues. The chain's CDR3 is CASSLNPRSENTIYF. CDR3 coding DNA: TGTGCCAGCAGCTTAAACCCACGGTCTGAAAACACCATATATTTT.